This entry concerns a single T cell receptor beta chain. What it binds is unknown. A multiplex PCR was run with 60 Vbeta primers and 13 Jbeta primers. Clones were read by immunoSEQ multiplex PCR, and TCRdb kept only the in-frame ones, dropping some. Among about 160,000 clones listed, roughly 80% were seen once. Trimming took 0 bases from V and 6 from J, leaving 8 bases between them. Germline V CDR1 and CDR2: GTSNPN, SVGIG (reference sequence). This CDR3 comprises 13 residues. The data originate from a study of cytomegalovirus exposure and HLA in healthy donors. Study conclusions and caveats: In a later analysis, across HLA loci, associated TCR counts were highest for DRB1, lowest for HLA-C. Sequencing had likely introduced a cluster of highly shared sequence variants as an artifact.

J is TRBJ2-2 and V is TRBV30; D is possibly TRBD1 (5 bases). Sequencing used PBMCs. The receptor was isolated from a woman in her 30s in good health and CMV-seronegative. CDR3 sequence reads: CAWSVRGPGELFF. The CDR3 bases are TGTGCCTGGAGTGTAAGGGGTCCCGGGGAGCTGTTTTTT.